This T cell receptor beta chain comes out of a study of T cell responses to AZD1222 COVID-19 vaccine. General observations from the study: Donor demographics were predominantly white British with a female majority; clonal diversity may be underestimated. With dominance at 160-218 and 743-854, vaccine-associated CD4 TCRs spanned spike. Among those given AZD1222, only 5 to 7 were seropositive at baseline.

Sequencing was performed with immunoSEQ multiplex PCR; in TCRdb, only in-frame clones are kept and a portion is missing. Here the sample spans around 130,000 clones, 89% being singletons. Comments on this clone: Its antigen is unidentified.

Whether given at about 4 or about 12 weeks, second doses were pooled. The sequencing here drew on peripheral blood, taken 28 days after the second AZD1222 dose. The origin of this receptor is an adult who received the AZD1222 COVID-19 vaccine.

The DNA of the CDR3 is TGTGCCACCCGAAGTCTGGGACGATCCTCCGAGGGCTACACCTTC. Residues: CATRSLGRSSEGYTF. The gene calls are TRBV6-5 and TRBJ1-2; the D gene is possibly TRBD1 (5 bases). The CDR3 sequence is 15 residues long. Trimming removed 10 bases from V and 8 bases from J, with 26 bases in between. Per the germline V gene, CDR1 is MNHEY and CDR2 is SVGAGI.